The 32 T cell receptor beta chains listed next were all sequenced from one sample in a study of T cell repertoires and Cas9 in healthy adults. TCRdb's table, derived via immunoSEQ multiplex PCR, lists solely in-frame clones and lacks some. Of approximately 22,000 clones in the sample, approximately 90% were seen once. Specimen: CD4+ effector T cells (CD127+, CD25-, CD137-, CD154-) from PBMCs; culture status not recorded. The receptors come from a human donor in good health.

The rearrangement uses TRBV29-1 and TRBJ2-1; 8 bases fit TRBD2. The V segment lost 7 bases and the J segment 0 bases; nucleotides outside the gene matches: 2. This CDR3 is 13 amino acids long. Germline V CDR1 and CDR2: SQVTM, ANQGSEA. As DNA, the CDR3 is TGCAGCGGAGGGACTAGCTCCTACAATGAGCAGTTCTTC. Translation: CSGGTSSYNEQFF.

The chain links TRBV18 to TRBJ2-1; 9 bases are shared with TRBD2. V shed 9 bases, J shed 4 bases, and the junction held 7 bases outside the gene matches. The CDR3 consists of 14 residues. Germline-derived CDR1 and CDR2 are KGHSH and LQKENI. DNA of the CDR3: TGTGCCAGTCTCCCGACTAGCGGTTACAATGAGCAGTTCTTC. Its translation is CASLPTSGYNEQFF.

The chain couples TRBV7-2 to TRBJ2-1; 8 bases line up with TRBD2. The germline CDR1 and CDR2 sequences are SGHTA and FQGNSA. V lost 1 base and J lost 10; bases outside the gene matches: 9. This CDR3 contains 15 residues. The CDR3, as DNA: TGTGCCAGCAGCTTAGTAATAGCGGGAATGGGCGAGCAGTTCTTC. Protein: CASSLVIAGMGEQFF.

This chain joins TRBV15 and TRBJ1-5, with D perhaps TRBD1 (6 bases). The CDR3 covers 15 residues. V was trimmed by 0 bases and J by 4 bases, leaving 10 bases between them. The germline CDR1 and CDR2 sequences are LNHNV and YYDKDF (reference sequence). In nucleotides, the CDR3 is TGTGCCACCAGCAGAGACACGGGGGCGAATCAGCCCCAGCATTTT. It encodes CATSRDTGANQPQHF.

This rearrangement joins TRBV15 to TRBJ1-1; D not certain. The CDR3 extends over 15 amino acids. CDR1 and CDR2 (germline): LNHNV, YYDKDF (reference sequence). The V end was cut by 1 base, the J end by 1 base, with 10 bases between. The DNA for the CDR3 is TGTGCCACCAGCAGAGTTGCCAGAGCGAACACTGAAGCTTTCTTT. Protein sequence: CATSRVARANTEAFF.

The V call is TRBV19, the J call TRBJ1-1, with D tentatively TRBD1 (6 bases). The CDR3 extends over 17 amino acids. V dropped 4 bases and J dropped 0 bases, with 18 bases sitting between them. The V gene's germline CDR1 is LNHDA and CDR2 SQIVND (reference sequence). The CDR3 DNA is TGTGCCAGTAGTACGGACAGAAAAAGGGTCATGAACACTGAAGCTTTCTTT. Protein sequence: CASSTDRKRVMNTEAFF.

The J gene is TRBJ1-3, the V gene TRBV11-2; D gene unclear. The length of the CDR3 is 14 residues. V gave up 3 bases and J gave up 1 base, with 7 bases separating them. Per germline, CDR1 SGHAT and CDR2 FQNNGV. The chain's CDR3 is CASSFGLSGNTIYF. The DNA of the CDR3 is TGTGCCAGCAGCTTTGGGCTTTCTGGAAACACCATATATTTT.

The V call is TRBV9, the J call TRBJ2-3, with TRBD1 matching over 7 bases. The germline V gene has CDR1 SGDLS and CDR2 YYNGEE. This CDR3 region has 14 residues. Germline trimming cut 5 bases from V and 4 bases from J; bases unmatched to any gene: 7. Written as DNA, the CDR3 is TGTGCCAGCAGTATACCTGACAGGGCAGATACGCAGTATTTT. Amino acid sequence: CASSIPDRADTQYF.

J is TRBJ1-4 and V is TRBV28; a possible D gene is TRBD1 (6 bases). V lost 6 bases and J 7 bases, leaving 18 bases between the germline ends. Germline V gene data show CDR1 as MDHEN and CDR2 as SYDVKM. This CDR3 has 15 residues. The CDR3, as DNA: TGTGCCAGCAGAATGGACAGCCATGGGAGTGAAAAACTGTTTTTT. Protein product: CASRMDSHGSEKLFF.

This chain's CDR3 is CASSEGKTSQETQYF. The CDR3 DNA is TGTGCCAGCAGTGAAGGAAAGACATCCCAAGAGACCCAGTACTTC. This rearrangement joins TRBV25-1 to TRBJ2-5; D gene ambiguous. The germline V gene has CDR1 MGHDK and CDR2 SYGVNS. Trimming stripped 2 bases from V and 1 base from J, with 11 bases between. This CDR3 has 15 residues.

This clone came up once. The chain is built from TRBV11-3 and TRBJ2-1; D not resolved. The V end lost 0 bases, the J end lost 6 bases, and 6 bases lay between the germline ends. This CDR3 is 13 amino acids long. Germline CDR1 is SGHNT and CDR2 is YENEEA. CDR3 region: CASSLDSFNEQFF. The CDR3 DNA follows: TGTGCCAGCAGCTTAGATTCATTCAATGAGCAGTTCTTC.

CDR3 sequence: CASNPIRRAYISSNQPQHF. The CDR3 DNA follows: TGTGCCAGCAACCCGATCCGTAGAGCCTATATTTCTAGCAATCAGCCCCAGCATTTT. This chain uses TRBV7-8 with TRBJ1-5; D is unclear. Germline V lookup: CDR1 SGHVS, CDR2 FQNEAQ. Deletions cut 7 bases from V and 0 bases from J, with 25 bases between. The CDR3 is 19 residues long.

The chain uses TRBV4-3 and TRBJ1-5; no clear D. The CDR3 is made up of 14 amino acids. Germline V gene data show CDR1 as LGHNA and CDR2 as YSLEER. Trimming removed 0 bases at V and 6 bases at J, with 9 bases between. CDR3 DNA: TGCGCCAGCAGCCAAGATCTATCTGGTCAGCCCCAGCATTTT. Its protein is CASSQDLSGQPQHF.

This clone was counted once. The chain has TRBV11-3 and TRBJ2-5; 10 bases fit TRBD1. V lost 1 base and J lost 5; bases outside the gene matches: 4. The CDR3 is 15 amino acids. Germline V gene data show CDR1 as SGHNT and CDR2 as YENEEA. In DNA, the CDR3 is TGTGCCAGCAGCTTAGGACAGGGGGCCGGGGAGACCCAGTACTTC. It translates to CASSLGQGAGETQYF.

This clone was recorded a few times. The rearrangement joins TRBV9 to TRBJ1-2; possibly TRBD1 for D (6 bases). This CDR3 is 14 amino acids long. The V gene's germline CDR1 is SGDLS and CDR2 YYNGEE. Between the trimmed V and J ends, which lost 3 bases and 8 bases, there was a span of 17 bases. The CDR3 DNA reads as TGTGCCAGCAGCGACGGGGGCCGACGAGGGGGCTACACCTTC. Amino acids: CASSDGGRRGGYTF.

This chain links TRBV18 with TRBJ1-4, with 7 bases that match TRBD1. The V gene end was trimmed by 3 bases and the J gene end by 13 bases; junction bases not matched to a gene: 8. The CDR3 sequence is 13 residues long. Germline CDR1 and CDR2: KGHSH and LQKENI. The DNA for the CDR3 is TGTGCCAGCTCACCGAATCCTCCAGGGGGACTGTTTTTT. Translation: CASSPNPPGGLFF. The entire variable domain, with the rest obtained from reference TRBV18 and TRBJ1-4, is as follows: NAGVMQNPRHLVRRRGQEARLRCSPMKGHSHVYWYRQLPEEGLKFMVYLQKENIIDESGMPKERFSAEFPKEGPSILRIQQVVRGDSAAYFCASSPNPPGGLFFGSGTQLSVL.

For the CDR3, the DNA is TGTGCCAGCAGCTTAGAAGGCTCCAATTCACCCCTCCACTTT. Residues: CASSLEGSNSPLHF. This sequence joins TRBV13 and TRBJ1-6; D not certain. The length of the CDR3 is 14 residues. Trimming pared 1 base from V and 7 bases from J, leaving 8 bases between. Germline V CDR1 and CDR2: PRHDT, FYEKMQ (reference sequence).

V is TRBV9 and J is TRBJ2-1; TRBD2 aligns across 11 bases. V gave up 3 bases and J gave up 0 bases; unmatched junction bases: 11. Looked up from germline, CDR1 is SGDLS and CDR2 is YYNGEE. This CDR3 comprises 19 residues. This CDR3 reads CASSAPGLAALSSYNEQFF. CDR3 in DNA: TGTGCCAGCAGCGCACCGGGACTAGCGGCCCTGAGCTCCTACAATGAGCAGTTCTTC.

The chain employs TRBV19 and TRBJ1-4, with 7 bases matching TRBD1. This CDR3 has 11 residues. The germline gives CDR1 LNHDA, CDR2 SQIVND (reference sequence). The junction had 8 bases not matched to a gene; V was cut back by 8 bases and J by 14 bases. The CDR3 sequence is CASLSGTVLFF. The CDR3 DNA sequence: TGTGCCAGTCTTAGTGGGACAGTCCTGTTTTTT.

The chain combines TRBV6-1 with TRBJ2-7, with unresolved D. The germline CDR1 and CDR2 sequences are MNHNS and SASEGT. The ends were cut back, 2 bases at V and 5 bases at J, with 13 bases in the middle. The CDR3 is made up of 14 amino acids. CDR3 sequence reads: CASSELVGFNEQYF. CDR3 bases: TGTGCCAGCAGTGAATTGGTGGGTTTCAACGAGCAGTACTTC.

This chain connects TRBV11-2 to TRBJ1-4, with D unclear. With 5 bases removed from V and 3 bases from J, the gap between germline ends came to 10 bases. This CDR3 has 14 amino acids. From germline, CDR1 is SGHAT and CDR2 FQNNGV. CDR3 region: CASSPDYSNEKLFF. DNA of the CDR3: TGTGCCAGCAGCCCTGACTATTCTAATGAAAAACTGTTTTTT.

The J gene is TRBJ1-1, the V gene TRBV28; tentative D call: TRBD1 (6 bases). This CDR3 has 13 residues. Per germline, CDR1 MDHEN and CDR2 SYDVKM. Trimming cost V 6 bases and J 4 bases, with 12 bases left between them. CDR3 coding DNA: TGTGCCAGCAGGTCGGACAGCACCACTGAAGCTTTCTTT. Encoded protein: CASRSDSTTEAFF.

This chain uses TRBV5-5 with TRBJ1-6; no firm D call. CDR3 length: 16 amino acids. In germline, CDR1 is SGHKS, CDR2 YYEKEE (reference sequence). The V and J ends lost 2 bases and 4 bases respectively, with 13 bases between them. The chain's CDR3 is CASSLEAVGYNSPLHF. The CDR3 DNA is TGTGCCAGCAGCTTAGAGGCCGTAGGTTATAATTCACCCCTCCACTTT. Drawing the rest from reference TRBV5-5 and TRBJ1-6, the complete variable domain is DAGVTQSPTHLIKTRGQQVTLRCSPISGHKSVSWYQQVLGQGPQFIFQYYEKEERGRGNFPDRFSARQFPNYSSELNVNALLLGDSALYLCASSLEAVGYNSPLHFGNGTRLTVT.

CDR3 sequence (DNA): TGTGCCAGCAGCTTAGCAGGGAACACTGAAGCTTTCTTT. It translates to CASSLAGNTEAFF. The chain employs TRBV7-2 and TRBJ1-1, with no clear D. From germline, CDR1 is SGHTA and CDR2 FQGNSA. V was cut by 0 bases and J by 1 base, with 3 bases left in between. This CDR3 has 13 amino acids.

The V call is TRBV11-2, the J call TRBJ1-3, with D hard to call. This CDR3 contains 15 residues. V lost 1 base and J 3 bases, leaving 10 bases between the germline ends. The germline gives CDR1 SGHAT, CDR2 FQNNGV. The CDR3 bases are TGTGCCAGCAGCTTAGGGACCGGACTTGGAAACACCATATATTTT. It codes for CASSLGTGLGNTIYF.

The rearrangement joins TRBV14 to TRBJ1-2; D gene uncertain. Germline V gene lookup returns CDR1 SGHDN and CDR2 FVKESK. The CDR3 sequence is 12 residues long. The V gene lost 2 bases and the J gene lost 8 bases, with 9 bases spanning the gap. The CDR3 DNA sequence: TGTGCCAGCAGCCAAACCTCGGAGGGCTACACCTTC. It codes for CASSQTSEGYTF.

The chain joins TRBV25-1 to TRBJ1-2; no definite D call. V gave up 3 bases and J gave up 6 bases, with 14 bases separating them. This CDR3 region has 14 residues. Germline assignment: CDR1 MGHDK and CDR2 SYGVNS. The CDR3 region has the DNA TGTGCCAGCAGTGACCTCCCGGGCGCAGATGGCTACACCTTC. Its translation: CASSDLPGADGYTF.

In its sample, this clone was seen once. The V call is TRBV9, the J call TRBJ2-4; D is perhaps TRBD2 (6 bases). This CDR3 comprises 16 residues. Germline V gives CDR1 SGDLS, CDR2 YYNGEE. Trimming stripped 4 bases from V and 0 bases from J, with 14 bases between. In nucleotides, the CDR3 is TGTGCCAGCAGCCTGGGTAGCGGTTTAGCCAAAAACATTCAGTACTTC. As protein: CASSLGSGLAKNIQYF.

The V and J genes are TRBV11-2 and TRBJ2-1; TRBD1 or TRBD2 may be the D gene (5 bases each). This CDR3 spans 17 amino acids. V was shortened by 5 bases and J by 9 bases, with 26 bases between the two germline ends. Germline CDR1 and CDR2: SGHAT and FQNNGV. The CDR3 region is CASSRLQGRDPLGEQFF. The CDR3 DNA is TGTGCCAGCAGCCGACTCCAGGGTCGGGATCCCCTCGGTGAGCAGTTCTTC. The full variable domain, rest sourced from reference TRBV11-2 and TRBJ2-1, is EAGVAQSPRYKIIEKRQSVAFWCNPISGHATLYWYQQILGQGPKLLIQFQNNGVVDDSQLPKDRFSAERLKGVDSTLKIQPAKLEDSAVYLCASSRLQGRDPLGEQFFGPGTRLTVL.

The J gene is TRBJ2-5, the V gene TRBV5-1; D may be TRBD2 (5 bases). Deletions cut 1 base from V and 5 bases from J, with 9 bases between. The CDR3 has 13 amino acids. Germline CDR1 reads SGHRS; CDR2 reads YFSETQ. CDR3 sequence (DNA): TGCGCCAGCAGCTTGCGACCGGGGGAGACCCAGTACTTC. Translating it yields CASSLRPGETQYF.

This clone was seen just once. The V call is TRBV6-1, the J call TRBJ2-2; D remains unclear. Germline lookup yields CDR1 MNHNS and CDR2 SASEGT. Trimming pared 10 bases from V and 3 bases from J, leaving 15 bases between. CDR3 size: 14 residues. CDR3 DNA: TGTGCCACCTTTCCCCCACACTACACCGGGGAGCTGTTTTTT. This encodes CATFPPHYTGELFF.

This clone has just one count. V and J are TRBV27 and TRBJ2-7, with D possibly called TRBD1 or TRBD2 (5 bases each). Germline V gene sequence: CDR1 MNHEY, CDR2 SMNVEV (reference sequence). The CDR3 has 16 amino acids. Trimming stripped 4 bases from V and 2 bases from J, with 18 bases between. CDR3 amino acids: CASSYGGRGTTYEQYV. The CDR3 DNA reads as TGTGCCAGCAGTTATGGGGGACGGGGAACTACCTACGAGCAGTACGTC.